A single sample is the source of the 8 T cell receptor beta chains below, sequenced in a study of T cell responses to AZD1222 COVID-19 vaccine. Sequenced by immunoSEQ multiplex PCR; TCRdb stores in-frame clones only, minus some. The sample contains around 100,000 clones, approximately 90% of which appear only once. The sample here was peripheral blood, taken on day 0 of AZD1222 vaccination. All receptors come from an adult in good health.

The chain uses TRBV5-1 and TRBJ1-2; D may be TRBD1 (5 bases). The CDR3 runs 13 residues. Trimming stripped 8 bases from V and 3 bases from J, with 14 bases between. Germline assignment: CDR1 SGHRS and CDR2 YFSETQ. The chain's CDR3 is CASSTGAYYGYTF. Written as DNA, the CDR3 is TGCGCCAGTTCTACTGGGGCCTACTATGGCTACACCTTC.

The chain has TRBV4-2 and TRBJ1-5; D not certain. CDR1 is LGHNA and CDR2 is YNFKEQ in the germline V gene. There are 15 residues in the CDR3. V lost 2 bases to trimming and J lost 6 bases, with 14 bases between them. CDR3 nucleotides: TGTGCCAGCAGCCAAATTCTGGCCGAATTTCAGCCCCAGCATTTT. Translation: CASSQILAEFQPQHF.

The V call is TRBV7-9, the J call TRBJ1-1; D possibly corresponds to TRBD1 (5 bases). Trimming stripped 1 base from V and 7 bases from J, with 7 bases between. The CDR3 totals 12 residues. CDR1 is SEHNR, CDR2 FQNEAQ, per germline (reference sequence). Written as DNA, the CDR3 is TGTGCCAGCAGCTTAGTCGACAGTGAAGCTTTCTTT. Protein product: CASSLVDSEAFF.

The chain uses TRBV15 and TRBJ2-1, with 9 bases that match TRBD2. J gave up 6 bases and V 1 base, and 4 bases lay outside the gene matches. From germline, CDR1 is LNHNV and CDR2 YYDKDF (reference sequence). This CDR3 contains 15 residues. The CDR3 DNA follows: TGTGCCACCAGCAGAGCTCGCGGGGGGGTCAATGAGCAGTTCTTC. Protein sequence: CATSRARGGVNEQFF. Full variable domain (outside the CDR3, taken from reference TRBV15 and TRBJ2-1): DAMVIQNPRYQVTQFGKPVTLSCSQTLNHNVMYWYQQKSSQAPKLLFHYYDKDFNNEADTPDNFQSRRPNTSFCFLDIRSPGLGDTAMYLCATSRARGGVNEQFFGPGTRLTVL.

The chain combines TRBV9 with TRBJ1-2; D gene uncertain. Between the trimmed V and J ends, which lost 0 bases and 0 bases, there was a span of 6 bases. Germline CDR1 and CDR2: SGDLS and YYNGEE. The CDR3 runs to 14 residues. DNA of the CDR3: TGTGCCAGCAGCGTAGAAGAGGCTAACTATGGCTACACCTTC. It encodes CASSVEEANYGYTF.

The chain couples TRBV7-8 to TRBJ1-5; 7 bases fit TRBD1. The CDR3 spans 16 residues. V trimming: 5 bases; J trimming: 0 bases; junction bases outside the gene matches: 7. Germline CDR1 is SGHVS and CDR2 is FQNEAQ. The CDR3 DNA reads TGTGCCAGCAGCCCCGAGACAGGGTATAGCAATCAGCCCCAGCATTTT. This sequence encodes CASSPETGYSNQPQHF.

The chain carries TRBV5-1 and TRBJ1-3; D is possibly TRBD1 (6 bases). V lost 2 bases and J 4 bases, leaving 22 bases between the germline ends. The CDR3 spans 18 residues. Germline values: CDR1 SGHRS, CDR2 YFSETQ. The CDR3 DNA is TGCGCCAGCAGCTTCGGATCTAAACAGGGAGGTGCGGGAAACACCATATATTTT. Amino acids: CASSFGSKQGGAGNTIYF.

Here the CDR3 DNA reads TGTGCCAGCAGTTTAAGAGGGGGCTATGGCTACACCTTC. Protein sequence: CASSLRGGYGYTF. The chain links TRBV27 to TRBJ1-2, with D perhaps matching TRBD1 (6 bases). The CDR3 is 13 residues long. Germline loops: CDR1 MNHEY, CDR2 SMNVEV (reference sequence). Trimming cost V 2 bases and J 4 bases, with 8 bases left between them.